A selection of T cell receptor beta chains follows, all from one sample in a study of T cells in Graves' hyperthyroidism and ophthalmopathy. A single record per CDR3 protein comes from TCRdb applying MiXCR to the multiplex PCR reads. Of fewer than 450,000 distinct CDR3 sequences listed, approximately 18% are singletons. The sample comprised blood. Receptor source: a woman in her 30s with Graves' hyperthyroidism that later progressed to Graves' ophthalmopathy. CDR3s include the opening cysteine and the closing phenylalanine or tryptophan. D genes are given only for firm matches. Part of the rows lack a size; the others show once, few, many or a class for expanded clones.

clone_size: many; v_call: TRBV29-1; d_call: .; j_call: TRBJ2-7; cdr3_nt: TGCAGCGTTGAATCAGGGAACTACGAGCAGTACTTC; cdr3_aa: CSVESGNYEQYF
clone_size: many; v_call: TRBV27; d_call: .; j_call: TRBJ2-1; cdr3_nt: TGTGCCAGCAGTTTTTCCAGGAACAATGAGCAGTTCTTC; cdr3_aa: CASSFSRNNEQFF
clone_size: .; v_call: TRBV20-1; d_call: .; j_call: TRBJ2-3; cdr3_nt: TGCAGTGCTAGATTGGCCCTGGGAGATACGCAGTATTTT; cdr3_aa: CSARLALGDTQYF
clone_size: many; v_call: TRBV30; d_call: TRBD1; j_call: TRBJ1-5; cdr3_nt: TGTGCCTGGAGTCACAGGGGAAATCAGCCCCAGCATTTT; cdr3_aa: CAWSHRGNQPQHF
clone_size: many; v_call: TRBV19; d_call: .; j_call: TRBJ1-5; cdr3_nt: TGTGCCAGTAGTATTACCGGGGACGATCAGCCCCAGCATTTT; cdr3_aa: CASSITGDDQPQHF
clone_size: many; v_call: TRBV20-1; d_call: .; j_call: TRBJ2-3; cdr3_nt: TGCAGTGCTAGTGTTCCGTTTTGGGGGGAGGCGCAGTATTTT; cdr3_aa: CSASVPFWGEAQYF
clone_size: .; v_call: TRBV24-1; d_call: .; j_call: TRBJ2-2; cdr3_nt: TGTGCCACCACTGCGCCGGAGAACACCGGGGAGCTGTTTTTT; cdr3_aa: CATTAPENTGELFF
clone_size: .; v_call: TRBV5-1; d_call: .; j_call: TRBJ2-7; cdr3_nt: TGCGCCAGCTGTGGACTTCCGCCCTACGAGCAGTACTTC; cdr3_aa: CASCGLPPYEQYF
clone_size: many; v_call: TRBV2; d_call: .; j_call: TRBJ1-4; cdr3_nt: TGTGCCAGCAGCGACATTAGACATGGGGCCACTAATGAAAAACTGTTTTTT; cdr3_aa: CASSDIRHGATNEKLFF
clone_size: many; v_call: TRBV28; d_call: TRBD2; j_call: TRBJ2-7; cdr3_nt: TGTGCCAGCAGTGCGCGCGGGAGGGCCTCTGAGGAGCAGTACTTC; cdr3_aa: CASSARGRASEEQYF
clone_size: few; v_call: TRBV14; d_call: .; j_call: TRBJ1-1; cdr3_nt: TGTGCCAGCAGCCCGCAGGCCGCAGGGGCCAAGCGGACTGAAGCTTTCTTT; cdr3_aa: CASSPQAAGAKRTEAFF
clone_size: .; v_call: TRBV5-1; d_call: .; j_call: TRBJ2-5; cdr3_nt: TGCGCCAGCAGCTTGGACCCGGGTTCGGAGACCCAGTACTTC; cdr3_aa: CASSLDPGSETQYF
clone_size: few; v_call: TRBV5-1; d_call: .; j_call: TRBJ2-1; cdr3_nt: TGCGCCAGCAGCTTGGGTCTCGGACAGTTCTTTTACAATGAGCAGTTCTTC; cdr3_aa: CASSLGLGQFFYNEQFF
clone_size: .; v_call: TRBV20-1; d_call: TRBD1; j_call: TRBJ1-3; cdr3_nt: TGCAGTGCTAGGCCGACAGGGTATGGAAACACCATATATTTT; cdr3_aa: CSARPTGYGNTIYF
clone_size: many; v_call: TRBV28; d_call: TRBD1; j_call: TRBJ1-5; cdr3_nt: TGTGCCAGCCGACAGGGACTTAATCAGCCCCAGCATTTT; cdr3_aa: CASRQGLNQPQHF
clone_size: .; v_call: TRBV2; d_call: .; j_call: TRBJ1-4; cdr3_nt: TGTGCCAGCAGAGACAGAACTAATGAAAAACTGTTTTTT; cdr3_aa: CASRDRTNEKLFF
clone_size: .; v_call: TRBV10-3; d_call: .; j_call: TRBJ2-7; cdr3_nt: TGTGCCATCACCCCGACTCAGGGGTTCGAGCAGTACTTC; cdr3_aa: CAITPTQGFEQYF
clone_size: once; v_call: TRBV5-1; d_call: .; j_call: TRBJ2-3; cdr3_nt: TGCGCCAGCAGCTCGCGGACTCTCGCGGATACGCAGTATTTT; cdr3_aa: CASSSRTLADTQYF
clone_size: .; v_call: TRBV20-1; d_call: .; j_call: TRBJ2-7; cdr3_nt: TGCAGTGCTAGAGATAATAAGGGGTTAAGCGAGCAGTACTTC; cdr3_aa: CSARDNKGLSEQYF
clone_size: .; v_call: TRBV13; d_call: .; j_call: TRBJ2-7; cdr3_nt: TGTGCCAGCAGCCTCTCGCCTAAGGGAGCCTCCTACGAGCAGTACTTC; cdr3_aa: CASSLSPKGASYEQYF
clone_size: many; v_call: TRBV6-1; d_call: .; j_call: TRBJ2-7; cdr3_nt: TGTGCCAGCAGTCGGGGAGGCTTGGCGACTAACGAGCAGTACTTC; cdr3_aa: CASSRGGLATNEQYF
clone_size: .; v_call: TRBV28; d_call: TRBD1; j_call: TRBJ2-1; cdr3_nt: TGTGCCGGAGGACAGGGGTCCCACAATGAGCAGTTCTTC; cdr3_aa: CAGGQGSHNEQFF
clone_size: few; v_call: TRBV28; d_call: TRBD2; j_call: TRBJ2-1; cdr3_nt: TGTGCCAGCAGTACGAAGCGGGAGACCCGCTCCAATGAGCAGTTCTTC; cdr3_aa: CASSTKRETRSNEQFF
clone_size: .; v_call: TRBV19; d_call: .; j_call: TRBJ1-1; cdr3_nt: TGTGCCAGTAGGCCCGGGACCGATTACACTGAAGCTTTCTTT; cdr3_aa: CASRPGTDYTEAFF
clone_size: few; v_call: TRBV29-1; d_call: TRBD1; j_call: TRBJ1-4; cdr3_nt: TGCAGCGTGGCGACAGGGAATAATGAAAAACTGTTTTTT; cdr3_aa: CSVATGNNEKLFF
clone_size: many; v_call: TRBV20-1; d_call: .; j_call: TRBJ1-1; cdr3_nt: TGCAGTGCTAGAGAGACAGAGACTGAAGCTTTCTTT; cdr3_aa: CSARETETEAFF
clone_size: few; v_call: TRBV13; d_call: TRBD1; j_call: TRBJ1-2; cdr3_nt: TGTGCCAGCAGCTTAGGGATAGGGGGCTTTCTCTATGGCTACACCTTC; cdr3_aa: CASSLGIGGFLYGYTF
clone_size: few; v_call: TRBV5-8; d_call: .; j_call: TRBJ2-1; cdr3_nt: TGTGCCAGCAGCTTGAATTCAGGGTACGGTGAGCAGTTCTTC; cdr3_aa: CASSLNSGYGEQFF
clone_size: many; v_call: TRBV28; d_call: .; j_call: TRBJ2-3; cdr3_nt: TGTGCCAGCTCAACTGGGGGGAGCACAGATACGCAGTATTTT; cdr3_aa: CASSTGGSTDTQYF
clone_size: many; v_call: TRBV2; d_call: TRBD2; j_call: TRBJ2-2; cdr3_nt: TGTGCCAGCACCGGGACTAGCGAGAACACCGGGGAGCTGTTTTTT; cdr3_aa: CASTGTSENTGELFF